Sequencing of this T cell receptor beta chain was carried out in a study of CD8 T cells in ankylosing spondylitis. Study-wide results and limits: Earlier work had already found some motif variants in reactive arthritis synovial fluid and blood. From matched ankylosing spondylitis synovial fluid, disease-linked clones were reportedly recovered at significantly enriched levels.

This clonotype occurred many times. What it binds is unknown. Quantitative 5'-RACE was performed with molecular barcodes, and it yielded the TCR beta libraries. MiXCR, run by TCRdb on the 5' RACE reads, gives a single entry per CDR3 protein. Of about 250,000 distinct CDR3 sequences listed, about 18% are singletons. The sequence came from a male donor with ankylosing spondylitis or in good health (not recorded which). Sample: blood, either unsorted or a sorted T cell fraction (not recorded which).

In DNA, the CDR3 is TGCGCCAGCAGCCCCCAGCCCGGGACTAGCAATGAGCAGTTCTTC. Translating gives CASSPQPGTSNEQFF. V is TRBV4-1 and J is TRBJ2-1; 8 bases map to TRBD2. The ends lost 4 bases at V and 6 bases at J; junction bases unmatched: 8. The length of the CDR3 is 15 residues. CDR1 and CDR2 (germline): MGHRA, YSYEKL.